This entry lists 20 T cell receptor beta chains sequenced from one sample in a study of technical replicates of blood from a few donors. Clones were read by immunoSEQ multiplex PCR, and TCRdb kept only the in-frame ones, dropping some. The repertoire holds about 83,000 clones, with 85% to 95% as singletons. Specimen: T cells isolated from PBMCs. These receptors all stem from a human donor in good health.

The rearrangement links TRBV11-2 to TRBJ2-5, with 7 bases aligning to TRBD2. After removal of 1 base from V and 4 bases from J, the junction contained 9 bases not matched to a gene. The length of the CDR3 is 16 residues. Germline loops: CDR1 SGHAT, CDR2 FQNNGV. The CDR3 sequence: CASSLGRRELGETQYF. In nucleotides, the CDR3 is TGTGCCAGCAGCTTAGGTCGGCGGGAGTTGGGAGAGACCCAGTACTTC.

The chain carries TRBV6-5 and TRBJ1-3, with D unresolved. V was shortened by 2 bases and J by 2 bases, with 10 bases between the two germline ends. Germline CDR1 reads MNHEY; CDR2 reads SVGAGI. The CDR3 loop spans 15 amino acids. CDR3: CASSYEGATGNTIYF. As DNA, the CDR3 is TGTGCCAGCAGTTACGAGGGAGCTACTGGAAACACCATATATTTT.

The chain employs TRBV6-4 and TRBJ1-1, with 10 bases matching TRBD1. The CDR3 extends over 15 amino acids. Trimming cost V 7 bases and J 2 bases; bases outside gene matches: 7. Germline CDR1 and CDR2: MRHNA and SNTAGT. The CDR3 here is CASKERQGANTEAFF. DNA of the CDR3: TGTGCCAGCAAAGAAAGACAGGGGGCAAACACTGAAGCTTTCTTT.

The V call is TRBV18, the J call TRBJ2-7; 8 bases fit TRBD1. Germline CDR1 reads KGHSH; CDR2 reads LQKENI. The CDR3 consists of 13 residues. Trimming at V came to 7 bases and at J to 4 bases, leaving 6 bases not matched to a gene. Written as DNA, the CDR3 is TGTGCCAGCTTGGACAGGGTCAAGTACGAGCAGTACTTC. Translating gives CASLDRVKYEQYF.

In this sample, this clone turned up once. The genes are TRBV6-1 and TRBJ2-3; a weak D match, TRBD2 (6 bases). The length of the CDR3 is 14 residues. Trimming took 6 bases from V and 2 from J, leaving 12 bases between them. Germline V gene sequence: CDR1 MNHNS, CDR2 SASEGT. The CDR3 coding sequence is TGTGCCAGCAGATTAGCGGCCTACACAGATACGCAGTATTTT. Its protein product is CASRLAAYTDTQYF.

This clone was picked up one time. The gene calls are TRBV10-3 and TRBJ1-2, with TRBD1 identical over 8 bases. CDR3 size: 14 residues. J gave up 3 bases and V 6 bases, and 6 bases lay outside the gene matches. Per germline, CDR1 ENHRY and CDR2 SYGVKD. For the CDR3, the DNA is TGTGCCATCAGCACACGGACAGGGTACTATGGCTACACCTTC. This gives the protein CAISTRTGYYGYTF.

The gene calls are TRBV5-4 and TRBJ2-5, with a possible D match to TRBD1 (8 bases). The germline gives CDR1 SGHNT, CDR2 YYREEE (reference sequence). The CDR3 is 16 residues long. The V end was cut by 1 base, the J end by 5 bases, with 18 bases between. The CDR3 sequence: CASSLWATGGVETQYF. The CDR3 coding sequence is TGTGCCAGCAGCTTGTGGGCAACAGGGGGGGTGGAGACCCAGTACTTC.

The V call is TRBV10-3, the J call TRBJ2-2, with a tentative D call TRBD2 (6 bases). The CDR3 runs 14 residues. Deletions cut 3 bases from V and 7 bases from J, with 12 bases between. Germline-derived CDR1 and CDR2 are ENHRY and SYGVKD. The CDR3 spells CAISDRRADGELFF. CDR3 DNA sequence: TGTGCCATCAGTGATAGGAGGGCCGACGGGGAGCTGTTTTTT.

The chain joins TRBV30 to TRBJ1-1; tentatively, D is TRBD1 (5 bases). Germline CDR1 GTSNPN, CDR2 SVGIG (reference sequence). The CDR3 is made up of 12 amino acids. V lost 1 base to trimming and J lost 8 bases, with 11 bases between them. CDR3 in amino acids: CAWSGASGEAFF. CDR3 coding DNA: TGTGCCTGGAGTGGGGCCTCAGGGGAAGCTTTCTTT.

The rearrangement uses TRBV6-4 and TRBJ2-1, with 9 bases matching TRBD1. V was pared by 2 bases and J by 6 bases, with 5 bases of the junction left unmatched. Germline CDR1 is MRHNA and CDR2 is SNTAGT. The CDR3 totals 15 residues. Here the CDR3 reads CASSDIGQGSNEQFF. The CDR3 DNA reads TGTGCCAGCAGTGACATTGGACAGGGGTCCAATGAGCAGTTCTTC.

The V call is TRBV2, the J call TRBJ2-1; the match to TRBD2 covers 10 bases. This CDR3 is 16 amino acids long. Germline-derived CDR1 and CDR2 are SNHLY and FYNNEI. V shed 6 bases, J shed 5 bases, and the junction held 10 bases outside the gene matches. CDR3 protein: CASRYSGGPGDNEQFF. CDR3 nucleotide sequence: TGTGCCAGCAGGTATAGCGGGGGGCCTGGAGACAATGAGCAGTTCTTC.

This clone is a singleton in its sample. The rearrangement joins TRBV28 to TRBJ2-1; tentatively, D is TRBD1 (6 bases). V was clipped by 3 bases and J by 7 bases, with 19 bases between them. The CDR3 consists of 16 residues. Germline V lookup: CDR1 MDHEN, CDR2 SYDVKM. CDR3 nucleotide sequence: TGTGCCAGCAGTTTGCCTTTCAGGGGAACTATGAATGAGCAGTTCTTC. The encoded protein is CASSLPFRGTMNEQFF.

The CDR3 DNA sequence: TGTGCCTGGAGCGAGTGGGCAGGGGGGGAGACCCAGTACTTC. Its protein is CAWSEWAGGETQYF. This rearrangement joins TRBV30 to TRBJ2-5; D perhaps matches TRBD1 (7 bases). V was trimmed by 3 bases and J by 5 bases, leaving 16 bases between them. Looked up from germline, CDR1 is GTSNPN and CDR2 is SVGIG (reference sequence). This CDR3 has 14 amino acids.

V gene TRBV9 combines with J gene TRBJ2-1; 13 nucleotides line up with TRBD2. Germline trimming cut 0 bases from V and 8 bases from J; bases unmatched to any gene: 14. There are 19 residues in the CDR3. Germline V gene data show CDR1 as SGDLS and CDR2 as YYNGEE. DNA for the CDR3: TGTGCCAGCAGCGTAGTTGGGACTAGCGGGACGGTTATTTTGGATGAGCAGTTCTTC. As protein: CASSVVGTSGTVILDEQFF.

V and J are TRBV29-1 and TRBJ2-1, with D perhaps TRBD2 (6 bases). The V end lost 5 bases, the J end lost 0 bases, and 11 bases lay between the germline ends. There are 14 residues in the CDR3. Germline V lookup: CDR1 SQVTM, CDR2 ANQGSEA. The CDR3 DNA reads TGCAGCGTTACCCGCGGGGTCTCCTACAATGAGCAGTTCTTC. Translated: CSVTRGVSYNEQFF.

The J gene is TRBJ2-6, the V gene TRBV28; tentatively, D is TRBD2 (6 bases). Germline lookup yields CDR1 MDHEN and CDR2 SYDVKM. Trimming cost V 6 bases and J 3 bases, with 18 bases left between them. This CDR3 region has 17 residues. The CDR3 region has the DNA TGTGCCAGCAGGTTGGTGACAGCCGGGGGTGGGGCCAACGTCCTGACTTTC. Translation gives CASRLVTAGGGANVLTF.

The chain joins TRBV18 to TRBJ2-7, with 10 nucleotides matching TRBD1. CDR3 length equals 16 residues. J was trimmed by 4 bases and V by 3 bases; bases with no gene match: 9. CDR1 is KGHSH and CDR2 is LQKENI in the germline V gene. CDR3 coding DNA: TGTGCCAGCTCACCTCAACTGACAGGGGGCCGTTACGAGCAGTACTTC. The encoded protein is CASSPQLTGGRYEQYF.

The chain has TRBV7-9 and TRBJ2-1; 9 bases agree with TRBD1. The CDR3 consists of 16 residues. Germline loops: CDR1 SEHNR, CDR2 FQNEAQ (reference sequence). With 4 bases clipped from V and 5 bases from J, the junction kept 9 bases outside the gene matches. The CDR3 region is CASSYTRDRADNEQFF. CDR3 bases: TGTGCCAGCAGCTACACCCGGGACAGGGCCGACAATGAGCAGTTCTTC.

The CDR3 is CSVWDSITGELFF. The CDR3 coding sequence is TGCAGCGTTTGGGACAGTATCACCGGGGAGCTGTTTTTT. The chain employs TRBV29-1 and TRBJ2-2, with 7 bases fitting TRBD1. The CDR3 is 13 residues long. Looked up from germline, CDR1 is SQVTM and CDR2 is ANQGSEA. Trimming cost V 5 bases and J 4 bases; bases outside gene matches: 4.

The rearrangement links TRBV19 to TRBJ2-3; the match to TRBD1 covers 12 bases. CDR1 is LNHDA, CDR2 SQIVND, per germline (reference sequence). J gave up 3 bases and V 5 bases, and 12 bases lay outside the gene matches. This CDR3 has 18 residues. CDR3 region: CASSPRGQGARGTDTQYF. In nucleotides, the CDR3 is TGTGCCAGTAGTCCAAGGGGACAGGGGGCGCGGGGGACAGATACGCAGTATTTT.